The entry below describes one TCR beta chain. Antigen specificity is unknown. The sample is drawn from a study of lymphopenia after photon versus proton radiotherapy. Overall study findings and caveats: After the lymphocyte nadir, photon-treated repertoires showed oligoclonal expansion, especially of CD8+ Temra cells. A bigger post-nadir fall in TCR diversity correlated inversely with survival time in deceased patients. Authors raise, but do not show, better survival with proton therapy. Relative stability marked proton patients; photon patients lost diversity and naive cells.

The data were produced by immunoSEQ multiplex PCR, yet TCRdb's version contains in-frame clones alone and is incomplete. Of some 15,000 clones listed, around 84% are singletons. Trimming removed 10 bases from V and 2 bases from J, with 18 bases in between. Germline V CDR1 and CDR2: MNHNS, SASEGT. The CDR3 extends over 15 amino acids. The TCR sequence derives from a man between 65 and 80 years old with pancreatic cancer. The sequencing used peripheral blood, collected from a patient treated with proton-based radiotherapy. This chain uses TRBV6-1 with TRBJ1-5; D is perhaps TRBD1 (5 bases). Written as DNA, the CDR3 is TGTGCCACCAGCTGGGGGATTTCGGGCAATCAGCCCCAGCATTTT. Residues: CATSWGISGNQPQHF.